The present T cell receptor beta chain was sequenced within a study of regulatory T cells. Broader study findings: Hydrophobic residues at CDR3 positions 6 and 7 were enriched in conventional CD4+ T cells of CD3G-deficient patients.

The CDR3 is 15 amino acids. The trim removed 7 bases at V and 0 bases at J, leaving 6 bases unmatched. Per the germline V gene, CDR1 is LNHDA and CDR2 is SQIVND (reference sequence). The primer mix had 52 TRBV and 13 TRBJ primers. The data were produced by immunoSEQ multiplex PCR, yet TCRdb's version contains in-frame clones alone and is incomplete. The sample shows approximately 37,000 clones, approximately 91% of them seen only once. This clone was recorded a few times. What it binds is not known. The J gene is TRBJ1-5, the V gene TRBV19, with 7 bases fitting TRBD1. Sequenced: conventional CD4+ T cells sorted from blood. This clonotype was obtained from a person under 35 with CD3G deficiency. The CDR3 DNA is TGTGCCAGTACCCCGGGGGACAGTAGCAATCAGCCCCAGCATTTT. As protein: CASTPGDSSNQPQHF. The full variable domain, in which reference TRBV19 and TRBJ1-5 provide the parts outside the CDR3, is DGGITQSPKYLFRKEGQNVTLSCEQNLNHDAMYWYRQDPGQGLRLIYYSQIVNDFQKGDIAEGYSVSREKKESFPLTVTSAQKNPTAFYLCASTPGDSSNQPQHFGDGTRLSIL.